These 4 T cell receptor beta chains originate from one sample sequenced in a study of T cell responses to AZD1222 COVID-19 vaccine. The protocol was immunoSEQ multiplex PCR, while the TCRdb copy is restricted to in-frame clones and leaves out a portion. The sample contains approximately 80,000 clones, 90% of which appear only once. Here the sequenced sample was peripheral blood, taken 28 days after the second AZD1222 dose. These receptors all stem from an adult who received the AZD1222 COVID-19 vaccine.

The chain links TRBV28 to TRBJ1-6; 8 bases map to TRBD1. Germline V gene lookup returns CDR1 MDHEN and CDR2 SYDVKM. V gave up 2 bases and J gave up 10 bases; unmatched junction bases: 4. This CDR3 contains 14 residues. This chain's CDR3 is CASSLGQGTSPLHF. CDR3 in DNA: TGTGCCAGCAGTTTAGGACAGGGAACCTCACCCCTCCACTTT. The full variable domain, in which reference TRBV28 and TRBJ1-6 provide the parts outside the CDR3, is DVKVTQSSRYLVKRTGEKVFLECVQDMDHENMFWYRQDPGLGLRLIYFSYDVKMKEKGDIPEGYSVSREKKERFSLILESASTNQTSMYLCASSLGQGTSPLHFGNGTRLTVT.

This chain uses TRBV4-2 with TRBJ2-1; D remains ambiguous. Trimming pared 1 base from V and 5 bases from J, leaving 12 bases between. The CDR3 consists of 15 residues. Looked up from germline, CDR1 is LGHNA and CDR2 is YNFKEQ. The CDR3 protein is CASSQVVAGNNEQFF. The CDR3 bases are TGTGCCAGCAGCCAAGTAGTGGCCGGAAACAATGAGCAGTTCTTC.

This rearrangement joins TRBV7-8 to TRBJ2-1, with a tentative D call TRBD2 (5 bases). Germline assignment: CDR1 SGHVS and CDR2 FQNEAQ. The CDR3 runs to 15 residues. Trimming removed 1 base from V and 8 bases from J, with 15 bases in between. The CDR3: CASSLVGDLRDEQFF. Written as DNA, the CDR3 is TGTGCCAGCAGCTTAGTGGGAGATTTGAGGGATGAGCAGTTCTTC. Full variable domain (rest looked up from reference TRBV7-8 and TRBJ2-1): GAGVSQSPRYKVAKRGQDVALRCDPISGHVSLFWYQQALGQGPEFLTYFQNEAQLDKSGLPSDRFFAERPEGSVSTLKIQRTQQEDSAVYLCASSLVGDLRDEQFFGPGTRLTVL.

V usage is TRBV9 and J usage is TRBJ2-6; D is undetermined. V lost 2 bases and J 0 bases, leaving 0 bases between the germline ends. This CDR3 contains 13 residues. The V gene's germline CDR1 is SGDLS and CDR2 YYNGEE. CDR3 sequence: CASSVSGANVLTF. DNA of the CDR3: TGTGCCAGCAGCGTCTCTGGGGCCAACGTCCTGACTTTC.